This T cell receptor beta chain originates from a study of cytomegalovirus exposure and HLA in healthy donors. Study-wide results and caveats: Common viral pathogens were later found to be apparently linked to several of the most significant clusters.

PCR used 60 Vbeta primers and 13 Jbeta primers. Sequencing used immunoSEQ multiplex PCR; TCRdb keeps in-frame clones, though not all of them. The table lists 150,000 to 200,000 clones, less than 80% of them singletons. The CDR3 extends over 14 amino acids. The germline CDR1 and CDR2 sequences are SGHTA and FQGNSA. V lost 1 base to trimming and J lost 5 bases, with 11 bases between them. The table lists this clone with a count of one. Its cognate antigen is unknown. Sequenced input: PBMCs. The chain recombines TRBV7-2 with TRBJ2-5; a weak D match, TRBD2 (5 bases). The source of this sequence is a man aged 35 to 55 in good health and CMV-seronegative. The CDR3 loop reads CASSLGTGPETQYF. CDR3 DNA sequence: TGTGCCAGCAGCTTAGGGACTGGGCCCGAGACCCAGTACTTC.